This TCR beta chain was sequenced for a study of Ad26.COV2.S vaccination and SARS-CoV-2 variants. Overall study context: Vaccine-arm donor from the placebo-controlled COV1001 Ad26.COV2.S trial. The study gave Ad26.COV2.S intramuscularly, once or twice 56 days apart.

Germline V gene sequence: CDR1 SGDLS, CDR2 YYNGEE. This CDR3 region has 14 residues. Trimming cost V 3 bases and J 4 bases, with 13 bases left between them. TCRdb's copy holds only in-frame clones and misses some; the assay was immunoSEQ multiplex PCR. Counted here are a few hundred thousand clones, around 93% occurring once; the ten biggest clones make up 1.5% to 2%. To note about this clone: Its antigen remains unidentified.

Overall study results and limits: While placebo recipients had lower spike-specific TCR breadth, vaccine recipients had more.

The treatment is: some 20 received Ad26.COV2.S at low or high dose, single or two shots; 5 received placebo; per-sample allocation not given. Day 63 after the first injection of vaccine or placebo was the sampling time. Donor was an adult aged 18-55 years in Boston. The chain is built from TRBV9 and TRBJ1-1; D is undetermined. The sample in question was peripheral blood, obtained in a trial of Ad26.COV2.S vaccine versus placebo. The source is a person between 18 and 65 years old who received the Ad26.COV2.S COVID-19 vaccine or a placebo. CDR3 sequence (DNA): TGTGCCAGCAGCGGCGTGGGGTGGGGCACTGAAGCTTTCTTT. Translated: CASSGVGWGTEAFF.